The T cell receptor (beta chain) described here comes from a study of T cell changes during pregnancy in multiple sclerosis. The protocol was immunoSEQ multiplex PCR, while the TCRdb copy is restricted to in-frame clones and leaves out a portion. The table shows tens of thousands of clones, with 93% occurring only once. Between the trimmed V and J ends, which lost 0 bases and 4 bases, there was a span of 13 bases. The CDR3 is 16 amino acids. Germline CDR1 is LNHDA and CDR2 is SQIVND (reference sequence). The sample here was CD8+ T cells from peripheral blood mononuclear cells, taken in the second trimester of pregnancy. This chain connects TRBV19 to TRBJ2-1; D perhaps matches TRBD1 (5 bases). The receptor comes from a female donor with multiple sclerosis, enrolled in a pregnancy study. As DNA, the CDR3 is TGTGCCAGTAGTATAGATCCGACAGCCCCTTACAATGAGCAGTTCTTC. Its protein product is CASSIDPTAPYNEQFF.